This is a list of T cell receptor beta chains from one sample in a study of monozygotic twins with inflammatory bowel disease. From its re-call of the 5' RACE reads, TCRdb lists each CDR3 protein once, without DNA. This repertoire includes around 380,000 distinct CDR3 sequences. The specimen was blood. Receptors originate from a human donor with ulcerative colitis or Crohn's disease, or a healthy co-twin of an affected twin (not recorded which). CDR3s include the opening cysteine and the closing phenylalanine or tryptophan. The order of the fields is J gene, V gene, CDR3 protein.

TRBJ1-2 TRBV20-1 CSAVFQTGVGGYTF
TRBJ2-1 TRBV20-1 CSAGDGSYNEQFF
TRBJ2-6 TRBV12-3/TRBV12-4 CASSLAGDYPSGANVLTF
TRBJ2-1 TRBV3-1 CASSRTGGRDTLGQFF
TRBJ2-7 TRBV6-1 CASRSMTGGPHEQYF
TRBJ1-1 TRBV4-3 CASSQDRQGTTEAFF
TRBJ2-7 TRBV30 CAWSVTTSISEQYF
TRBJ2-3 TRBV27 CASSYGPRTDTQYF
TRBJ2-1 TRBV4-1 CASSPPRENEQFF
TRBJ1-5 TRBV20-1 CSAGRTGVQPQHF
TRBJ2-5 TRBV5-1 CASSLTSRGGETQYF
TRBJ2-7 TRBV5-1 CASSLVFSYEQYF
TRBJ2-1 TRBV7-9 CASSSLATGRRNEQFF
TRBJ1-1 TRBV6-1 CASTRNRNTEAFF
TRBJ2-2 TRBV5-4 CASRTGTSGGGTGELFF
TRBJ2-1 TRBV18 CASSPPRIDSKAYYYNEQFF
TRBJ2-1 TRBV7-3 CASSFSGTSGYNEQFF
TRBJ2-1 TRBV27 CASSVDRGVDNEQFF
TRBJ1-2 TRBV25-1 CASSESAGYGYTF
TRBJ1-2 TRBV5-5 CASSLRGGREDGYTF
TRBJ2-5 TRBV28 CASSSPATLIVRETQYF
TRBJ2-5 TRBV5-5 CASSLLDSRHRQETQYF
TRBJ1-3 TRBV7-2 CASSLVGDPSGNTIYF
TRBJ2-2 TRBV7-9 CASSLGGQGVVTGELFF
TRBJ2-7 TRBV5-1 CASKLAGGTYEQYF